Below are 22 T cell receptor beta chains sequenced from a single sample in a study of CD8 T cells in Susac syndrome. Random hexamers were used to reverse transcribe the RNA input (roughly 0.5 to 1 ug). MiXCR, run by TCRdb on the immunoSEQ multiplex PCR reads, gives a single entry per CDR3 protein. This sample has about 430,000 distinct CDR3 sequences, with 75% to 90% found just once. Sequences were obtained from CD8+ T cells from PBMCs. The receptors stem from a human donor with multiple sclerosis.

This clonotype was counted between two and nine times. The rearrangement uses TRBV5-6 and TRBJ2-2; 14 nucleotides line up with TRBD2. Trimming at V came to 3 bases and at J to 7 bases, leaving 2 bases not matched to a gene. CDR1 is SGHDT and CDR2 is YYEEEE in the germline V gene. There are 15 residues in the CDR3. This CDR3 reads CASSSGTSGSGELFF. In DNA form, the CDR3 reads TGTGCCAGCAGCTCAGGGACTAGCGGGAGCGGGGAGCTGTTTTTT.

The chain joins TRBV12-3 or TRBV12-4 to TRBJ2-7, with D possibly being TRBD1 or TRBD2 (6 bases each). The CDR3 consists of 15 residues. Trimming removed 1 base from V and 5 bases from J, with 15 bases in between. Here the CDR3 reads CASSLEFAGEDEQYF. For the CDR3, the DNA is TGTGCCAGCAGTTTAGAGTTTGCAGGGGAGGACGAGCAGTACTTC.

This clonotype was seen once. The J gene is TRBJ2-7, the V gene TRBV4-1, with 7 bases aligning to TRBD1. The CDR3 has 14 amino acids. Germline trimming cut 1 base from V and 6 bases from J; bases unmatched to any gene: 6. CDR1 is MGHRA, CDR2 YSYEKL, per germline. In DNA, the CDR3 is TGCGCCAGCAGCCAAGTAGAGACAGGGATCGAGCAGTACTTC. This codes for CASSQVETGIEQYF.

The CDR3 sequence: CASSGRGGAYNEQFF. In nucleotides, the CDR3 is TGTGCCAGCAGTGGGCGCGGGGGGGCCTACAATGAGCAGTTCTTC. This sequence joins TRBV6-1 and TRBJ2-1; 9 positions match TRBD2. This CDR3 region has 15 residues. The germline CDR1 and CDR2 sequences are MNHNS and SASEGT. The V and J ends lost 4 bases and 2 bases, in that order; junction bases with no gene match: 3.

The chain employs TRBV30 and TRBJ1-2, with D possibly being TRBD1 (5 bases). Trimming pared 1 base from V and 3 bases from J, leaving 24 bases between. Per germline, CDR1 GTSNPN and CDR2 SVGIG (reference sequence). The CDR3 runs 18 residues. CDR3 bases: TGTGCCTGGAGTGGGGCCGGGACTCAACCCTTCGGAGACTATGGCTACACCTTC. It translates to CAWSGAGTQPFGDYGYTF.

The chain uses TRBV3-1 and TRBJ1-1; TRBD1 aligns across 8 bases. The V gene's germline CDR1 is LGHDT and CDR2 YNNKEL (reference sequence). The trim removed 1 base at V and 7 bases at J, leaving 5 bases unmatched. The CDR3 has 14 residues. This CDR3 is CASSQADRDDEAFF. DNA for the CDR3: TGTGCCAGCAGCCAAGCGGACAGGGATGATGAAGCTTTCTTT.

The CDR3 is CASSFSTSGRANEQFF. The CDR3 region has the DNA TGTGCCAGCAGTTTCTCAACTAGCGGGAGGGCCAATGAGCAGTTCTTC. The V call is TRBV12-3 or TRBV12-4, the J call TRBJ2-1; 13 bases agree with TRBD2. The CDR3 is made up of 16 amino acids. Germline trimming cut 3 bases from V and 6 bases from J; bases unmatched to any gene: 5.

The table lists this clonotype with a count of one. The gene calls are TRBV12-3 or TRBV12-4 and TRBJ2-3; 11 bases are a match to TRBD2. The CDR3 extends over 20 amino acids. After removal of 5 bases from V and 2 bases from J, the junction contained 18 bases not matched to a gene. CDR3 sequence (DNA): TGTGCCAGCAGTCCCAGACTAGCGGGGCAAAACTTATTACCCACAGATACGCAGTATTTT. The encoded protein is CASSPRLAGQNLLPTDTQYF.

The rearrangement uses TRBV3-1 and TRBJ2-5; no definite D call. The CDR3 length is 15 residues. V lost 1 base to trimming and J lost 1 base, with 10 bases between them. Germline values: CDR1 LGHDT, CDR2 YNNKEL (reference sequence). The CDR3 region is CASSQGTLAQETQYF. CDR3 DNA sequence: TGTGCCAGCAGCCAAGGGACCCTGGCCCAAGAGACCCAGTACTTC.

Here the CDR3 reads CATSRDPLKAFF. The CDR3 nucleotides read TGTGCCACCAGCAGAGATCCCTTGAAAGCTTTCTTT. The rearrangement uses TRBV15 and TRBJ1-1, with unresolved D. The CDR3 runs to 12 residues. V lost 0 bases, J lost 9 bases, and 8 bases lay in between. Germline CDR1 reads LNHNV; CDR2 reads YYDKDF (reference sequence).

This chain links TRBV20-1 with TRBJ2-7; maybe TRBD2 (6 bases). This CDR3 spans 13 amino acids. V was cut by 3 bases and J by 3 bases, with 12 bases left in between. Germline V gives CDR1 DFQATT, CDR2 SNEGSKA (reference sequence). The CDR3 sequence is CSARDGTDYEQYF. As DNA, the CDR3 is TGCAGTGCTAGGGATGGGACTGACTACGAGCAGTACTTC.

The chain is built from TRBV30 and TRBJ2-7; D is ambiguous. The germline V and J ends were trimmed by 0 bases and 2 bases, with 11 bases remaining between them. Germline CDR1 reads GTSNPN; CDR2 reads SVGIG (reference sequence). The CDR3 spans 14 residues. The CDR3 nucleotides are TGTGCCTGGAGTGTTCTGACTTTACCCTACGAGCAGTACTTC. It specifies CAWSVLTLPYEQYF.

The chain carries TRBV20-1 and TRBJ2-3, with 11 bases identical to TRBD2. Germline CDR1 reads DFQATT; CDR2 reads SNEGSKA (reference sequence). This CDR3 is built from 16 residues. With 0 bases clipped from V and 1 base from J, the junction kept 3 bases outside the gene matches. In nucleotides, the CDR3 is TGCAGTGCTAGAGACCCGGGACTAGCGGGCACAGATACGCAGTATTTT. It encodes CSARDPGLAGTDTQYF.

The chain uses TRBV6-6 and TRBJ2-3, with TRBD1 as a possible D gene (6 bases). Trimming took 7 bases from V and 0 from J, leaving 17 bases between them. The V gene's germline CDR1 is MNHNY and CDR2 SVGAGI (reference sequence). The CDR3 is 16 amino acids. CDR3 sequence: CASTRGRGSSTDTQYF. The CDR3 DNA reads TGTGCCAGCACCCGGGGAAGGGGGTCTAGCACAGATACGCAGTATTTT.

The rearrangement links TRBV6-6 to TRBJ2-5; a weak D match, TRBD1 (5 bases). The CDR3 sequence is 13 residues long. With 0 bases removed from V and 7 bases from J, the gap between germline ends came to 9 bases. Looked up from germline, CDR1 is MNHNY and CDR2 is SVGAGI (reference sequence). The CDR3 protein is CASSYSQGGTQYF. The CDR3 DNA is TGTGCCAGCAGTTACTCGCAGGGCGGGACCCAGTACTTC.

This clonotype was counted once. V gene TRBV18 combines with J gene TRBJ2-3; weak D call: TRBD2 (5 bases). Trimming took 10 bases from V and 2 from J, leaving 16 bases between them. The V gene's germline CDR1 is KGHSH and CDR2 LQKENI. This CDR3 spans 14 amino acids. The CDR3 nucleotides are TGTGCCACCCCCGGACTGATTAACACAGATACGCAGTATTTT. Protein: CATPGLINTDTQYF. The complete variable domain, with remaining parts taken from reference TRBV18 and TRBJ2-3, reads NAGVMQNPRHLVRRRGQEARLRCSPMKGHSHVYWYRQLPEEGLKFMVYLQKENIIDESGMPKERFSAEFPKEGPSILRIQQVVRGDSAAYFCATPGLINTDTQYFGPGTRLTVL.

V usage is TRBV19 and J usage is TRBJ2-1; TRBD2 matches at 15 bases. V was clipped by 0 bases and J by 7 bases; unmatched bases: 4. The length of the CDR3 is 17 residues. Germline CDR1 LNHDA, CDR2 SQIVND (reference sequence). Here the CDR3 reads CASSIDGLAGGWNEQFF. The CDR3 DNA reads TGTGCCAGTAGTATAGACGGACTAGCGGGGGGGTGGAATGAGCAGTTCTTC.

The rearrangement links TRBV20-1 to TRBJ2-2, with D perhaps matching TRBD1 (5 bases). Germline assignment: CDR1 DFQATT and CDR2 SNEGSKA (reference sequence). This CDR3 comprises 13 residues. Between the trimmed V and J ends, which lost 4 bases and 6 bases, there was a span of 12 bases. CDR3 in amino acids: CSAIPPGSGELFF. The CDR3 DNA sequence: TGCAGTGCTATCCCCCCAGGGTCCGGGGAGCTGTTTTTT.

The V gene is TRBV12-3 or TRBV12-4, the J gene TRBJ2-4, with a weak D call TRBD2 (5 bases). This CDR3 contains 13 residues. With 4 bases removed from V and 8 bases from J, the gap between germline ends came to 12 bases. The CDR3: CASSYEGMDIQYF. For the CDR3, the DNA is TGTGCCAGCAGTTATGAGGGTATGGACATTCAGTACTTC.

For the CDR3, the DNA is TGTGCCAGCAGCTTCGACAGGGGAACGACGTCCTACGAGCAGTACTTC. It yields the protein CASSFDRGTTSYEQYF. V is TRBV7-9 and J is TRBJ2-7, with 8 bases aligning to TRBD1. The V segment lost 3 bases and the J segment 1 base; nucleotides outside the gene matches: 8. Per germline, CDR1 SEHNR and CDR2 FQNEAQ (reference sequence). This CDR3 is 16 amino acids long.

The J gene is TRBJ2-2, the V gene TRBV4-1; 7 positions agree with TRBD1. Trimming at V came to 2 bases and at J to 6 bases, leaving 9 bases not matched to a gene. From germline, CDR1 is MGHRA and CDR2 YSYEKL. The CDR3 spans 16 residues. The CDR3 nucleotides are TGCGCCAGCAGCCAATATGATGAGGGGGCGGCCGGGGAGCTGTTTTTT. Translating it yields CASSQYDEGAAGELFF.

This rearrangement joins TRBV2 to TRBJ2-1; 8 bases match TRBD2. There are 11 residues in the CDR3. The germline V gene encodes CDR1 SNHLY and CDR2 FYNNEI. V dropped 11 bases and J dropped 7; count of bases not matched to a gene: 4. The CDR3 DNA reads TGTGCCTGCTTAGCGGGAAATGAGCAGTTCTTC. Residues: CACLAGNEQFF.